A single sample is the source of the 27 T cell receptor beta chains below, sequenced in a study of blood T cell repertoires in COVID-19 (dated by TCRdb to 2019 to 2021). Library method: the immunoSEQ multiplex PCR assay. The source is immuneACCESS, and TCRdb retained only in-frame sequences with V and J called. Part of the clones is not carried over; for the studies checked, unresolved V genes explain less than half of this, and the remainder is unexplained. The sample table records approximately 170,000 clones; roughly 84% of these occur just once. Around 1.2% of the sample goes to the ten largest clones. The material sequenced was peripheral blood. These receptors were obtained from a man aged 60 to 75 who had recovered from COVID-19.

The chain has TRBV9 and TRBJ2-7; tentative D call: TRBD2 (7 bases). The germline CDR1 and CDR2 sequences are SGDLS and YYNGEE. Trimming left V 0 bases short and J 3 bases short, with 13 bases between. The CDR3 runs to 15 residues. In DNA, the CDR3 is TGTGCCAGCAGCGTAGCGGGGGGACAAGACTACGAGCAGTACTTC. Amino acids: CASSVAGGQDYEQYF.

This clone was seen once. The chain recombines TRBV5-5 with TRBJ1-1, with D hard to call. Germline lookup yields CDR1 SGHKS and CDR2 YYEKEE (reference sequence). V was cut by 1 base and J by 5 bases, with 9 bases left in between. The CDR3 is made up of 13 amino acids. This CDR3 reads CASSLLAGTEAFF. The CDR3 DNA reads TGTGCCAGCAGCTTGTTGGCGGGGACTGAAGCTTTCTTT. Full variable domain (outside the CDR3, taken from reference TRBV5-5 and TRBJ1-1): DAGVTQSPTHLIKTRGQQVTLRCSPISGHKSVSWYQQVLGQGPQFIFQYYEKEERGRGNFPDRFSARQFPNYSSELNVNALLLGDSALYLCASSLLAGTEAFFGQGTRLTVV.

The chain is built from TRBV7-2 and TRBJ1-1, with 9 positions matching TRBD1. This CDR3 contains 17 residues. V shed 5 bases, J shed 0 bases, and the junction held 10 bases outside the gene matches. The V gene's germline CDR1 is SGHTA and CDR2 FQGNSA. The chain's CDR3 is CASSLGGTGRMNTEAFF. As DNA, the CDR3 is TGTGCCAGCAGCCTAGGGGGGACAGGGCGCATGAACACTGAAGCTTTCTTT.

The genes are TRBV6-5 and TRBJ2-5, with 7 bases matching TRBD2. The CDR3 is made up of 15 amino acids. CDR1 and CDR2 (germline): MNHEY, SVGAGI. Trimming removed 3 bases from V and 4 bases from J; junction bases left unmatched: 8. As DNA, the CDR3 is TGTGCCAGCAGTTATAGTGGAGTAGCGGGAGAGACCCAGTACTTC. This sequence encodes CASSYSGVAGETQYF.

V usage is TRBV7-2 and J usage is TRBJ1-5; D uncertain. Deletions cut 5 bases from V and 5 bases from J, with 13 bases between. This CDR3 is built from 14 residues. From germline, CDR1 is SGHTA and CDR2 FQGNSA. In nucleotides, the CDR3 is TGTGCCAGCAGCCCTGTCCTTTCGGATCAGCCCCAGCATTTT. Translation: CASSPVLSDQPQHF. Together with reference TRBV7-2 and TRBJ1-5, the CDR3 gives the full variable domain: GAGVSQSPSNKVTEKGKDVELRCDPISGHTALYWYRQSLGQGLEFLIYFQGNSAPDKSGLPSDRFSAERTGGSVSTLTIQRTQQEDSAVYLCASSPVLSDQPQHFGDGTRLSIL.

This clone appeared a single time. The chain carries TRBV3-1 (or the pseudogene TRBV3-2) and TRBJ1-3; maybe TRBD1 (5 bases). The germline V gene encodes CDR1 LGHDT and CDR2 YNNKEL (reference sequence). The ends were cut back, 3 bases at V and 0 bases at J, with 15 bases in the middle. This CDR3 comprises 17 residues. The CDR3 protein is CASSQGPAGDSGNTIYF. CDR3 DNA: TGTGCCAGCAGCCAGGGCCCGGCGGGGGACTCTGGAAACACCATATATTTT.

The V and J genes are TRBV4-1 and TRBJ2-1, with 8 bases fitting TRBD2. Germline V lookup: CDR1 MGHRA, CDR2 YSYEKL. This CDR3 spans 17 amino acids. J gave up 1 base and V 3 bases, and 8 bases lay outside the gene matches. As DNA, the CDR3 is TGCGCCAGCAGCCAGTCCAACGGGGGGGCATCCTACAATGAGCAGTTCTTC. Protein product: CASSQSNGGASYNEQFF.

This clone was seen just once. V is TRBV7-2 and J is TRBJ2-1, with TRBD1 matching 9 bases. The CDR3 is 15 residues long. Germline CDR1 is SGHTA and CDR2 is FQGNSA. The V and J ends lost 2 bases and 6 bases, in that order; junction bases with no gene match: 5. The CDR3 DNA reads TGTGCCAGCAGCTTAACAGGGGGCTTAACCAATGAGCAGTTCTTC. Translated, it gives CASSLTGGLTNEQFF.

V is TRBV2 and J is TRBJ1-2; no clear D gene. Trimming shortened V by 0 bases and J by 4 bases, and 12 bases separated the two germline ends. The germline V gene encodes CDR1 SNHLY and CDR2 FYNNEI. The CDR3 runs 15 residues. This CDR3 is CASSEALRGTYGYTF. CDR3 sequence (DNA): TGTGCCAGCAGTGAAGCGCTTCGGGGAACCTATGGCTACACCTTC. Full variable domain (remainder filled in from reference TRBV2 and TRBJ1-2): EPEVTQTPSHQVTQMGQEVILRCVPISNHLYFYWYRQILGQKVEFLVSFYNNEISEKSEIFDDQFSVERPDGSNFTLKIRSTKLEDSAMYFCASSEALRGTYGYTFGSGTRLTVV.

The V gene is TRBV27, the J gene TRBJ1-5; D gene uncertain. The CDR3 is 18 amino acids. V lost 1 base and J 7 bases, leaving 23 bases between the germline ends. CDR1 is MNHEY and CDR2 is SMNVEV in the germline V gene (reference sequence). In DNA, the CDR3 is TGTGCCAGCAGTTTATTTTTTTTGGATCGGGCAGGAGGACAGCCCCAGCATTTT. Its translation is CASSLFFLDRAGGQPQHF.

This sequence joins TRBV6-6 and TRBJ1-5; no clear D. V lost 4 bases, J lost 4 bases, and 11 bases lay in between. Germline values: CDR1 MNHNY, CDR2 SVGAGI (reference sequence). The CDR3 runs 14 residues. The CDR3 sequence is CASSSSHQNQPQHF. As DNA, the CDR3 is TGTGCCAGCAGTTCCTCGCACCAGAATCAGCCCCAGCATTTT.

The chain recombines TRBV5-5 with TRBJ2-7; 7 positions agree with TRBD2. Germline V lookup: CDR1 SGHKS, CDR2 YYEKEE (reference sequence). The CDR3 is 15 residues long. V was clipped by 1 base and J by 3 bases; unmatched bases: 7. CDR3: CASSLSQGGFYEQYF. DNA of the CDR3: TGTGCCAGCAGCTTGTCGCAGGGAGGGTTCTACGAGCAGTACTTC.

The rearrangement links TRBV7-8 to TRBJ2-1; 12 nucleotides line up with TRBD2. This CDR3 is 16 amino acids long. Per germline, CDR1 SGHVS and CDR2 FQNEAQ. Trimming took 5 bases from V and 8 from J; bases not matched to a gene: 10. CDR3 in amino acids: CASSVTSGGPMHEQFF. CDR3 coding DNA: TGTGCCAGCAGCGTGACTAGCGGGGGACCCATGCATGAGCAGTTCTTC. Combining the CDR3 with reference TRBV7-8 and TRBJ2-1 gives the whole variable domain GAGVSQSPRYKVAKRGQDVALRCDPISGHVSLFWYQQALGQGPEFLTYFQNEAQLDKSGLPSDRFFAERPEGSVSTLKIQRTQQEDSAVYLCASSVTSGGPMHEQFFGPGTRLTVL.

The chain carries TRBV9 and TRBJ1-1; D remains ambiguous. Trimming took 4 bases from V and 5 from J, leaving 18 bases between them. The germline V gene encodes CDR1 SGDLS and CDR2 YYNGEE. The length of the CDR3 is 15 residues. CDR3 sequence (DNA): TGTGCCAGCAGCCCCCGAAACAGTCGAGTGACTGAAGCTTTCTTT. Protein product: CASSPRNSRVTEAFF.

This chain links TRBV3-1 (or the pseudogene TRBV3-2) with TRBJ2-5; the D gene is possibly TRBD1 (6 bases). Germline loops: CDR1 LGHDT, CDR2 YNNKEL (reference sequence). There are 14 residues in the CDR3. Trimming cost V 4 bases and J 0 bases, with 9 bases left between them. This CDR3 reads CASSRRTDQETQYF. CDR3 DNA sequence: TGTGCCAGCAGCCGTCGGACAGACCAAGAGACCCAGTACTTC.

J is TRBJ1-3 and V is TRBV7-9; D might be TRBD1 (6 bases). Trimming cost V 8 bases and J 2 bases, with 16 bases left between them. This CDR3 comprises 15 residues. Germline CDR1 and CDR2: SEHNR and FQNEAQ (reference sequence). The CDR3 DNA reads TGTGCCAGCGGATCTTGGGAGGGGGCTGGAAACACCATATATTTT. Amino acid sequence: CASGSWEGAGNTIYF.

The chain carries TRBV25-1 and TRBJ2-1; 11 bases agree with TRBD1. The V and J ends lost 6 bases and 4 bases, in that order; junction bases with no gene match: 11. The CDR3 runs to 17 residues. The V gene's germline CDR1 is MGHDK and CDR2 SYGVNS. CDR3 nucleotide sequence: TGTGCCAGCAGCGGCGGGACAGGGGGAGATCTTTACAATGAGCAGTTCTTC. Protein product: CASSGGTGGDLYNEQFF.

The chain is built from TRBV30 and TRBJ1-2, with D unresolved. Trimming pared 0 bases from V and 4 bases from J, leaving 6 bases between. The germline gives CDR1 GTSNPN, CDR2 SVGIG (reference sequence). The CDR3 contains 12 residues. The CDR3 region is CAWSVSGYGYTF. Written as DNA, the CDR3 is TGTGCCTGGAGTGTAAGCGGCTATGGCTACACCTTC.

The DNA for the CDR3 is TGTGCCAGTAGTATGGGACAGGGGGGCAATCAGCCCCAGCATTTT. The encoded protein is CASSMGQGGNQPQHF. The chain links TRBV19 to TRBJ1-5, with 11 bases fitting TRBD1. The junction had 0 bases not matched to a gene; V was cut back by 3 bases and J by 2 bases. Germline CDR1 is LNHDA and CDR2 is SQIVND (reference sequence). CDR3 length: 15 residues.

The chain couples TRBV7-9 to TRBJ2-1, with 9 positions matching TRBD2. CDR1 is SEHNR and CDR2 is FQNEAQ in the germline V gene (reference sequence). The CDR3 totals 18 residues. V shed 3 bases, J shed 0 bases, and the junction held 9 bases outside the gene matches. CDR3 nucleotide sequence: TGTGCCAGCAGCTTTGTAGCGGGGGCTTTGAGCTCCTACAATGAGCAGTTCTTC. Residues: CASSFVAGALSSYNEQFF.

The chain combines TRBV7-2 with TRBJ2-5; no reliable D call. CDR1 and CDR2 from the germline V gene are SGHTA and FQGNSA. The V end was cut by 5 bases, the J end by 1 base, with 8 bases between. The CDR3 runs 13 residues. CDR3 nucleotides: TGTGCCAGCAGCGTAGGAGTCCAAGAGACCCAGTACTTC. It is translated as CASSVGVQETQYF.

The chain is built from TRBV10-3 and TRBJ1-1, with a tentative D call TRBD1 (5 bases). The V gene lost 7 bases and the J gene lost 1 base, with 10 bases spanning the gap. Germline values: CDR1 ENHRY, CDR2 SYGVKD. This CDR3 contains 13 residues. The CDR3 DNA reads as TGTGCCATCAATCGACAGCAGAACACTGAAGCTTTCTTT. Translated, it gives CAINRQQNTEAFF.

The rearrangement uses TRBV19 and TRBJ2-1; 9 positions match TRBD1. The V and J ends lost 0 bases and 3 bases, in that order; junction bases with no gene match: 3. CDR1 is LNHDA, CDR2 SQIVND, per germline (reference sequence). The CDR3 consists of 16 residues. The CDR3 nucleotides read TGTGCCAGTAGTATAGACCGGGACAGGGTCTACAATGAGCAGTTCTTC. Protein: CASSIDRDRVYNEQFF.

The rearrangement uses TRBV5-6 and TRBJ1-5, with D perhaps matching TRBD1 (5 bases). The V end was cut by 0 bases, the J end by 3 bases, with 10 bases between. Per the germline V gene, CDR1 is SGHDT and CDR2 is YYEEEE. The CDR3 length is 15 residues. The CDR3 is CASSLGQGYNQPQHF. CDR3 coding DNA: TGTGCCAGCAGCTTGGGGCAGGGATACAATCAGCCCCAGCATTTT.

V usage is TRBV5-8 and J usage is TRBJ1-4; 7 bases match TRBD1. In germline, CDR1 is SGHTS, CDR2 YDEGEE. The CDR3 covers 15 residues. V gave up 4 bases and J gave up 6 bases; unmatched junction bases: 9. CDR3 in amino acids: CASSRGQSGDEKLFF. The CDR3 DNA reads as TGTGCCAGCAGCCGGGGACAGTCAGGGGATGAAAAACTGTTTTTT.

The genes are TRBV5-1 and TRBJ1-2; 7 nucleotides align to TRBD1. Germline CDR1 reads SGHRS; CDR2 reads YFSETQ. The CDR3 covers 15 residues. Losses at the gene ends were 0 bases for V and 5 bases for J; bases not matched to a gene: 7. The chain's CDR3 is CASSLDGTAIYGYTF. The CDR3 DNA follows: TGCGCCAGCAGCTTGGACGGGACAGCCATATATGGCTACACCTTC.

The chain has TRBV5-4 and TRBJ2-2; TRBD1 matches 7 bases. This CDR3 contains 16 residues. J gave up 6 bases and V 1 base, and 9 bases lay outside the gene matches. Germline values: CDR1 SGHNT, CDR2 YYREEE (reference sequence). CDR3 region: CASSLRTGERAGELFF. DNA of the CDR3: TGTGCCAGCAGCTTGAGGACAGGCGAGAGGGCCGGGGAGCTGTTTTTT.